Below are 26 T cell receptor beta chains sequenced from a single sample in a study of CXCR3-negative and CXCR3-positive naive CD8 T cells (dated by TCRdb to the late 2010s). Summary of the overall study and its limitations: TRB CDR3s from CXCR3-positive naive cells showed higher hydrophobicity (lower Kidera factor 4), lower energy, and higher strength and volume indices than CXCR3-negative naive cells.

This sample was sequenced with a NextSeq 550. The Human TCR Profiling Kit (MiLaboratory) was used to make UMI-labeled 5' RACE TRB cDNA libraries. TCRdb reprocessed the reads, so every CDR3 protein sequence counts as one entry and DNA is not shown. The sample has about 63,000 distinct CDR3 sequences on record. Of the sample, around 5% is held by the ten largest clones. For these TCRs, the target antigens are not known. Sequencing input: naive CXCR3+ CD8+ T cells from blood. The cell subset or site label of this sample denotes: CD45RO-CCR7+CD27+CD95- naive CD8+ T cells expressing CXCR3 (TNR3+). The receptors derive from a human donor in good health. Some clones in this sample may be carry-over from other donors' samples.

J is TRBJ2-7 and V is TRBV10-3; TCRdb gives TRBD1 as the D gene, but with no DNA this cannot be confirmed. The CDR3 sequence is 14 residues long. Germline assignment: CDR1 ENHRY and CDR2 SYGVKD. The CDR3 reads CAISERVPNYEQYF.

The rearrangement links TRBV6-2 or TRBV6-3 to TRBJ2-7. Germline V gives CDR1 MNHEY, CDR2 SVGEGT. The CDR3 is made up of 13 amino acids. CDR3 sequence reads: CASSYSRVYEQYF.

V usage is TRBV9 and J usage is TRBJ2-7; TCRdb reports TRBD1, a call that lacks DNA to check it against. Germline V CDR1 and CDR2: SGDLS, YYNGEE. The CDR3 is made up of 14 amino acids. CDR3: CASSAGHQPYEQYF.

The V call is TRBV29-1, the J call TRBJ2-2; TCRdb designates TRBD2, a call that cannot be tested without DNA. This CDR3 has 14 amino acids. CDR1 and CDR2 from the germline V gene are SQVTM and ANQGSEA. CDR3 sequence: CSVEESGESGELFF.

V gene TRBV4-2 combines with J gene TRBJ2-3. CDR3 size: 13 residues. Germline-derived CDR1 and CDR2 are LGHNA and YNFKEQ. CDR3 sequence: CASSQKSEDTQYF.

CDR3 sequence: CASSYLDTQMEQYF. This rearrangement joins TRBV6-2 or TRBV6-3 to TRBJ2-7; as DNA is missing, the TRBD1 call by TCRdb cannot be tested. This CDR3 spans 14 amino acids. The germline gives CDR1 MNHEY, CDR2 SVGEGT.

V gene TRBV5-1 combines with J gene TRBJ1-1; TCRdb's assignment of TRBD1 cannot be checked, as there is no DNA. The length of the CDR3 is 17 residues. Germline values: CDR1 SGHRS, CDR2 YFSETQ. This CDR3 reads CASSLEARVFRDTEAFF.

V is TRBV20-1 and J is TRBJ2-7. Germline V gives CDR1 DFQATT, CDR2 SNEGSKA (reference sequence). This CDR3 is built from 13 residues. CDR3 amino acids: CSARDLNAHEQYF.

J is TRBJ2-7 and V is TRBV7-6; TCRdb gives TRBD1 as the D gene, but with no DNA this cannot be confirmed. The CDR3 sequence is 15 residues long. From germline, CDR1 is SGHVS and CDR2 FNYEAQ. CDR3 region: CASSLVAGGVYEQYF.

The chain is built from TRBV28 and TRBJ2-5; TCRdb picks TRBD1, but there is no DNA to check that call. The germline gives CDR1 MDHEN, CDR2 SYDVKM. This CDR3 has 14 amino acids. The CDR3 spells CASSSPGSQETQYF.

The chain combines TRBV29-1 with TRBJ1-1; TCRdb indicates TRBD1, and absent DNA this call remains unverified. The CDR3 has 16 residues. Germline CDR1 and CDR2: SQVTM and ANQGSEA. The CDR3 spells CSVEDLGQGSWTEAFF.

J is TRBJ2-3 and V is TRBV12-3 or TRBV12-4; TCRdb lists TRBD2, though no DNA is available to test this call. The CDR3 sequence is 15 residues long. The CDR3 here is CASSFTSGGSDTQYF.

The CDR3: CASSSHERGVPYEQYF. V usage is TRBV7-2 and J usage is TRBJ2-7; TCRdb reports TRBD1, a call that lacks DNA to check it against. CDR1 is SGHTA, CDR2 FQGNSA, per germline. CDR3 length: 16 residues.

This chain uses TRBV7-8 with TRBJ1-6; the TCRdb D gene call, TRBD1, has no DNA to confirm it. The CDR3 covers 16 residues. From germline, CDR1 is SGHVS and CDR2 FQNEAQ. The CDR3 here is CASSLARTGGGSPLHF.

This chain uses TRBV25-1 with TRBJ2-7; TCRdb selects TRBD2, and the lack of DNA leaves this call unchecked. The V gene's germline CDR1 is MGHDK and CDR2 SYGVNS. The CDR3 is 13 amino acids. The CDR3 spells CASTTSGRSEQYF.

This rearrangement joins TRBV7-2 to TRBJ2-5; no DNA is available, so the TRBD1 call from TCRdb remains unchecked. Germline V gives CDR1 SGHTA, CDR2 FQGNSA. The CDR3 loop spans 15 amino acids. The CDR3 here is CASSFPGGEQETQYF. The complete variable domain, with remaining parts taken from reference TRBV7-2 and TRBJ2-5, reads GAGVSQSPSNKVTEKGKDVELRCDPISGHTALYWYRQSLGQGLEFLIYFQGNSAPDKSGLPSDRFSAERTGGSVSTLTIQRTQQEDSAVYLCASSFPGGEQETQYFGPGTRLLVL.

The chain combines TRBV4-2 with TRBJ2-7; TCRdb's D call of TRBD2 is untestable without DNA. In germline, CDR1 is LGHNA, CDR2 YNFKEQ. The length of the CDR3 is 14 residues. CDR3 residues: CASSQVAGGYEQYF.

The chain is built from TRBV29-1 and TRBJ2-1; with no DNA, the TCRdb D assignment of TRBD2 cannot be verified. This CDR3 spans 15 amino acids. Germline values: CDR1 SQVTM, CDR2 ANQGSEA. The CDR3 loop is CSVVTSGSVYNEQFF.

V usage is TRBV29-1 and J usage is TRBJ1-1; TCRdb's D gene call, TRBD1, goes unchecked for lack of DNA. In germline, CDR1 is SQVTM, CDR2 ANQGSEA. This CDR3 has 14 amino acids. CDR3 region: CSVLTPGQNTEAFF.

The rearrangement links TRBV7-9 to TRBJ2-1. Germline CDR1 reads SEHNR; CDR2 reads FQNEAQ (reference sequence). This CDR3 contains 15 residues. CDR3 loop: CASSFGQGTYNEQFF.

The chain carries TRBV6-4 and TRBJ2-1; TCRdb's D call of TRBD1 is untestable without DNA. This CDR3 contains 15 residues. Germline assignment: CDR1 MRHNA and CDR2 SNTAGT. CDR3 residues: CASSKGQTPYNEQFF.

The CDR3 protein is CASSVGGRETEQFF. The chain recombines TRBV25-1 with TRBJ2-1; TCRdb selects TRBD1, and the lack of DNA leaves this call unchecked. Germline CDR1 and CDR2: MGHDK and SYGVNS. The CDR3 extends over 14 amino acids.

The J gene is TRBJ1-5, the V gene TRBV20-1. This CDR3 region has 15 residues. Germline CDR1 reads DFQATT; CDR2 reads SNEGSKA (reference sequence). The CDR3 region is CSALPAGSEIQPQHF.

The CDR3 reads CASSLVRGNYEQYF. This chain connects TRBV5-1 to TRBJ2-7; lacking DNA, the TRBD2 call made by TCRdb goes unchecked. The CDR3 runs to 14 residues. The germline gives CDR1 SGHRS, CDR2 YFSETQ.

J is TRBJ2-7 and V is TRBV7-9; the TRBD1 assignment by TCRdb is unverifiable without DNA. The CDR3 extends over 15 amino acids. Germline assignment: CDR1 SEHNR and CDR2 FQNEAQ (reference sequence). The CDR3 here is CASSLVGTGTYEQYF.

The chain employs TRBV4-1 and TRBJ2-7; TCRdb proposes TRBD2, but this gene call is untestable without DNA. The CDR3 is 15 amino acids. Germline CDR1 MGHRA, CDR2 YSYEKL. The CDR3 is CASSQVSDGAYEQYF.